Shown below are 32 T cell receptor beta chains from a single sample sequenced in a study of blood T cell repertoires in COVID-19 (dated by TCRdb to 2018 to 2021). The library was produced with the immunoSEQ multiplex PCR assay. The table comes from immuneACCESS by way of TCRdb, which keeps in-frame sequences with V and J called. Part of the clones is missing from these tables; in studies checked, under half for an unresolved V gene and the rest for unknown reasons. The sample has some 220,000 clones on record, roughly 85% of them singletons. The ten biggest clones cover around 5.5% of the sample. The sample was peripheral blood. The receptor set was obtained from a man aged 45-65 years with COVID-19, enrolled during active disease.

The chain links TRBV24-1 to TRBJ1-2; a possible D gene is TRBD1 (6 bases). Per germline, CDR1 KGHDR and CDR2 SFDVKD. The ends were cut back, 6 bases at V and 6 bases at J, with 16 bases in the middle. The CDR3 contains 14 residues. Here the CDR3 DNA reads TGTGCCACCAGTCCCGGGGAGGGGGTCCATGGCTACACCTTC. Translating it yields CATSPGEGVHGYTF.

The chain links TRBV4-1 to TRBJ2-3; 7 nucleotides agree with TRBD1. Trimming cost V 3 bases and J 0 bases; bases outside gene matches: 9. The CDR3 has 17 amino acids. Germline-derived CDR1 and CDR2 are MGHRA and YSYEKL. DNA of the CDR3: TGCGCCAGCAGCCACGTAAGGTGGGACAGAAGCACAGATACGCAGTATTTT. Protein product: CASSHVRWDRSTDTQYF.

About this clone itself: Its ends do not fully match the called genes, so a read error is possible. The chain links TRBV6-2 or TRBV6-3 to TRBJ1-1; weak D call: TRBD1 (5 bases). Looked up from germline, CDR1 is MNHEY and CDR2 is SVGEGT. CDR3 length: 14 amino acids. The CDR3 is CASSHSGGYTEAFF. The CDR3 DNA reads as TGTGCCAGCAGTCACTCCGGGGGGTACACTGAAGCTTTCTTT.

This clone was detected once. This sequence joins TRBV24-1 and TRBJ2-5; TRBD1 aligns across 10 bases. The length of the CDR3 is 16 residues. CDR1 KGHDR and CDR2 SFDVKD come from the germline V gene. J gave up 8 bases and V 0 bases, and 8 bases lay outside the gene matches. The CDR3 DNA is TGTGCCACCAGTGATTTGCGGGACAGGGGTGAGGTCACCCAGTACTTC. Protein product: CATSDLRDRGEVTQYF.

V usage is TRBV5-1 and J usage is TRBJ1-1, with D unresolved. CDR1 and CDR2 (germline): SGHRS, YFSETQ. This CDR3 comprises 14 residues. The V and J ends lost 2 bases and 0 bases respectively, with 8 bases between them. CDR3: CASSFGQVNTEAFF. CDR3 nucleotide sequence: TGCGCCAGCAGCTTCGGTCAGGTGAACACTGAAGCTTTCTTT. Supplemented by reference TRBV5-1 and TRBJ1-1, the full variable domain reads KAGVTQTPRYLIKTRGQQVTLSCSPISGHRSVSWYQQTPGQGLQFLFEYFSETQRNKGNFPGRFSGRQFSNSRSEMNVSTLELGDSALYLCASSFGQVNTEAFFGQGTRLTVV.

This rearrangement joins TRBV9 to TRBJ2-1; TRBD2 aligns across 12 bases. The CDR3 is 15 amino acids. V lost 4 bases, J lost 9 bases, and 8 bases stayed unmatched. Germline-derived CDR1 and CDR2 are SGDLS and YYNGEE. The CDR3 DNA sequence: TGTGCCAGCAGCTCCCGACTAGCGGGGGAGGGTGAGCAGTTCTTC. It codes for CASSSRLAGEGEQFF.

The chain carries TRBV9 and TRBJ2-6; no clear D gene. Deletions cut 3 bases from V and 3 bases from J, with 10 bases between. The germline gives CDR1 SGDLS, CDR2 YYNGEE. This CDR3 has 15 residues. In DNA, the CDR3 is TGTGCCAGCAGCGCCGGTGTTCTTGGGGCCAACGTCCTGACTTTC. This sequence encodes CASSAGVLGANVLTF.

This clone has a handful of counts. The V call is TRBV7-3, the J call TRBJ1-1; TRBD1 agrees at 10 bases. Germline CDR1 is SGHTA and CDR2 is FQGTGA. With 2 bases clipped from V and 3 bases from J, the junction kept 12 bases outside the gene matches. CDR3 size: 18 residues. The CDR3 sequence is CASSLFGTGDLGDTEAFF. The CDR3 DNA reads as TGTGCCAGCAGCTTATTTGGGACAGGGGATCTAGGGGACACTGAAGCTTTCTTT. Full variable domain (remainder filled in from reference TRBV7-3 and TRBJ1-1): GAGVSQTPSNKVTEKGKYVELRCDPISGHTALYWYRQSLGQGPEFLIYFQGTGAADDSGLPNDRFFAVRPEGSVSTLKIQRTERGDSAVYLCASSLFGTGDLGDTEAFFGQGTRLTVV.

J is TRBJ2-2 and V is TRBV29-1; 12 bases are shared with TRBD2. Per the germline V gene, CDR1 is SQVTM and CDR2 is ANQGSEA. V dropped 4 bases and J dropped 3; count of bases not matched to a gene: 3. There are 15 residues in the CDR3. The CDR3 is CSVGGLAGYTGELFF. The CDR3 region has the DNA TGCAGCGTTGGCGGACTAGCGGGGTACACCGGGGAGCTGTTTTTT.

The chain has TRBV11-1 and TRBJ2-7; D unresolved. Trimming removed 0 bases at V and 2 bases at J, with 8 bases between. CDR1 and CDR2 (germline): SGHAT, FQDESV (reference sequence). This CDR3 is built from 14 residues. CDR3 loop: CASSLAAQAYEQYF. CDR3 in DNA: TGTGCCAGCAGCTTAGCAGCCCAAGCCTACGAGCAGTACTTC.

V gene TRBV7-9 combines with J gene TRBJ1-4, with D maybe TRBD1 (5 bases). Looked up from germline, CDR1 is SEHNR and CDR2 is FQNEAQ (reference sequence). The CDR3 contains 15 residues. V was clipped by 1 base and J by 13 bases, with 19 bases between them. The DNA for the CDR3 is TGTGCCAGCAGCTTAGAAGGACGGCTTCGGGGGAGACTGTTTTTT. This encodes CASSLEGRLRGRLFF.

The V gene is TRBV30, the J gene TRBJ1-1; D may be TRBD1 (5 bases). Between the trimmed V and J ends, which lost 3 bases and 6 bases, there was a span of 17 bases. Germline CDR1 reads GTSNPN; CDR2 reads SVGIG (reference sequence). The CDR3 extends over 14 amino acids. CDR3 DNA sequence: TGTGCCTGGAGGGCAGACAGAATGTATTCTGAAGCTTTCTTT. Translation: CAWRADRMYSEAFF.

The chain employs TRBV4-2 and TRBJ2-3; D may be TRBD2 (6 bases). Germline V gives CDR1 LGHNA, CDR2 YNFKEQ. V gave up 7 bases and J gave up 2 bases, with 13 bases separating them. The CDR3 has 14 amino acids. The CDR3: CASKVGTDTDTQYF. CDR3 DNA sequence: TGTGCCAGCAAGGTGGGGACTGACACAGATACGCAGTATTTT.

This clone was recorded once. This chain joins TRBV27 and TRBJ1-5; TRBD1 is a possible D gene (5 bases). The CDR3 spans 13 residues. From germline, CDR1 is MNHEY and CDR2 SMNVEV (reference sequence). Trimming removed 6 bases at V and 7 bases at J, with 13 bases between. This CDR3 is CASSQGFWQPQHF. Here the CDR3 DNA reads TGTGCCAGCAGCCAGGGATTTTGGCAGCCCCAGCATTTT.

V and J are TRBV9 and TRBJ1-6; the D gene is possibly TRBD1 (5 bases). V was pared by 7 bases and J by 5 bases, with 19 bases between. The CDR3 is 16 residues long. In germline, CDR1 is SGDLS, CDR2 YYNGEE. The CDR3 region has the DNA TGTGCCAGCTCCTTCAAAGGGGACTCACATAATTCACCCCTCCACTTT. This gives the protein CASSFKGDSHNSPLHF.

The CDR3 nucleotides are TGTGCCAGTAGTGATCCCAGGCAGGGCCTCCATCAGCCCCAGCATTTT. Amino acid sequence: CASSDPRQGLHQPQHF. The chain combines TRBV19 with TRBJ1-5; D possibly corresponds to TRBD1 (5 bases). Germline V gene data show CDR1 as LNHDA and CDR2 as SQIVND (reference sequence). This CDR3 has 16 residues. With 5 bases removed from V and 5 bases from J, the gap between germline ends came to 19 bases.

Of note for this clone: This sample includes further DNA sequences coding for the same CDR3. The V gene is TRBV5-4, the J gene TRBJ2-7, with 9 bases lining up with TRBD2. V shed 4 bases and J 3 bases; nucleotides not matched to a gene: 2. CDR1 SGHNT and CDR2 YYREEE come from the germline V gene (reference sequence). This CDR3 is 13 amino acids long. The CDR3 bases are TGTGCCAGCAGCCGTAGCGGGGGCTACGAGCAGTACTTC. Its protein product is CASSRSGGYEQYF. Looking up the rest from reference TRBV5-4 and TRBJ2-7 gives the full variable domain: ETGVTQSPTHLIKTRGQQVTLRCSSQSGHNTVSWYQQALGQGPQFIFQYYREEENGRGNFPPRFSGLQFPNYSSELNVNALELDDSALYLCASSRSGGYEQYFGPGTRLTVT.

The chain employs TRBV6-5 and TRBJ2-3; 8 nucleotides agree with TRBD2. V lost 2 bases and J lost 3; bases outside the gene matches: 4. The CDR3 is made up of 15 amino acids. Germline loops: CDR1 MNHEY, CDR2 SVGAGI. The CDR3 here is CASSYTGLATDTQYF. CDR3 nucleotide sequence: TGTGCCAGCAGTTACACCGGACTAGCAACAGATACGCAGTATTTT.

The chain is built from TRBV27 and TRBJ2-1; 12 bases align to TRBD2. CDR1 is MNHEY and CDR2 is SMNVEV in the germline V gene (reference sequence). Trimming removed 2 bases from V and 0 bases from J; junction bases left unmatched: 5. The CDR3 is made up of 18 amino acids. The CDR3 sequence: CASSLATSGGSSYNEQFF. The DNA of the CDR3 is TGTGCCAGCAGTTTAGCTACTAGCGGGGGGAGCTCCTACAATGAGCAGTTCTTC.

This chain uses TRBV6-2 or TRBV6-3 with TRBJ1-5; no definite D call. Between the trimmed V and J ends, which lost 0 bases and 1 base, there was a span of 13 bases. The CDR3 length is 17 residues. Germline V lookup: CDR1 MNHEY, CDR2 SVGEGT. CDR3 residues: CASSYSGLGGSNQPQHF. Here the CDR3 DNA reads TGTGCCAGCAGTTACTCAGGGTTGGGCGGGAGCAATCAGCCCCAGCATTTT.

The genes are TRBV19 and TRBJ2-3; no clear D gene. Germline V gene sequence: CDR1 LNHDA, CDR2 SQIVND (reference sequence). This CDR3 is built from 15 residues. The V and J ends lost 4 bases and 3 bases respectively, with 14 bases between them. The CDR3 region has the DNA TGTGCCAGTAGTAGGTTGGGCAGTGGGACAGATACGCAGTATTTT. As protein: CASSRLGSGTDTQYF.

The gene calls are TRBV5-4 and TRBJ2-5, with 9 bases lining up with TRBD1. Germline trimming cut 4 bases from V and 2 bases from J; bases unmatched to any gene: 6. CDR3 length: 15 amino acids. Per germline, CDR1 SGHNT and CDR2 YYREEE (reference sequence). CDR3 DNA sequence: TGTGCCAGCAGCACCGGACAGGGGCGTCAAGAGACCCAGTACTTC. Translated, it gives CASSTGQGRQETQYF.

V and J are TRBV5-6 and TRBJ2-4; D is possibly TRBD2 (6 bases). There are 15 residues in the CDR3. V was cut by 4 bases and J by 3 bases, with 14 bases left in between. Germline V gene data show CDR1 as SGHDT and CDR2 as YYEEEE. As DNA, the CDR3 is TGTGCCAGCAGCCTGCTGGCGGGGAACAAAAACATTCAGTACTTC. Translated, it gives CASSLLAGNKNIQYF.

The chain employs TRBV28 and TRBJ1-5; D is uncertain. Trimming removed 5 bases at V and 11 bases at J, with 22 bases between. Germline CDR1 reads MDHEN; CDR2 reads SYDVKM. This CDR3 is built from 15 residues. CDR3 in amino acids: CASSSPGIATKTQHF. CDR3 coding DNA: TGTGCCAGCAGTAGCCCCGGGATAGCGACGAAGACCCAGCATTTT.

V is TRBV5-5 and J is TRBJ2-5; TRBD2 matches at 9 bases. V was pared by 0 bases and J by 4 bases, with 7 bases of the junction left unmatched. CDR3 length: 16 residues. Germline CDR1 reads SGHKS; CDR2 reads YYEKEE (reference sequence). DNA for the CDR3: TGTGCCAGCAGCTTGGGGAACCAACTAGCGGGAGAGACCCAGTACTTC. As protein: CASSLGNQLAGETQYF.

In DNA, the CDR3 is TGTGCCAGCAGCCTCCTTGGACTAGCGACTAATGAGCAGTTCTTC. It encodes CASSLLGLATNEQFF. The chain links TRBV7-9 to TRBJ2-1, with 9 bases fitting TRBD2. V lost 5 bases, J lost 7 bases, and 9 bases stayed unmatched. CDR3 length: 15 residues. Germline assignment: CDR1 SEHNR and CDR2 FQNEAQ (reference sequence).

V gene TRBV9 combines with J gene TRBJ1-2; 7 nucleotides agree with TRBD1. Germline V gives CDR1 SGDLS, CDR2 YYNGEE. The trim removed 4 bases at V and 8 bases at J, leaving 14 bases unmatched. This CDR3 region has 15 residues. CDR3 bases: TGTGCCAGCAGCCCGGGGCTGGAGGGGGCAGGAGGCTACACCTTC. Protein: CASSPGLEGAGGYTF.

This chain joins TRBV19 and TRBJ2-7, with 11 bases lining up with TRBD1. Germline V gene lookup returns CDR1 LNHDA and CDR2 SQIVND (reference sequence). Trimming took 5 bases from V and 6 from J; bases not matched to a gene: 6. This CDR3 spans 14 amino acids. The DNA for the CDR3 is TGTGCCAGTAGTTCCGGACAGGGGGCCGTCGAGCAGTACTTC. It specifies CASSSGQGAVEQYF.

J is TRBJ1-1 and V is TRBV6-5; D is possibly TRBD1 (5 bases). V was pared by 11 bases and J by 4 bases, with 17 bases between. Germline V gene sequence: CDR1 MNHEY, CDR2 SVGAGI. This CDR3 spans 13 amino acids. The chain's CDR3 is CAAERGDRTEAFF. The CDR3 nucleotides are TGTGCCGCAGAACGGGGGGATCGCACTGAAGCTTTCTTT.

The chain couples TRBV2 to TRBJ1-1; D possibly corresponds to TRBD1 (5 bases). This CDR3 is 15 amino acids long. Germline CDR1 reads SNHLY; CDR2 reads FYNNEI. Deletions cut 2 bases from V and 6 bases from J, with 16 bases between. The CDR3 loop reads CASSELGRGNAEAFF. CDR3 nucleotides: TGTGCCAGCAGTGAACTGGGGAGGGGAAACGCTGAAGCTTTCTTT.

The gene calls are TRBV2 and TRBJ2-7; TRBD1 aligns across 9 bases. J gave up 2 bases and V 5 bases, and 7 bases lay outside the gene matches. From germline, CDR1 is SNHLY and CDR2 FYNNEI. This CDR3 has 15 amino acids. The CDR3 region is CASSLGQGRTYEQYF. Written as DNA, the CDR3 is TGTGCCAGCAGTTTGGGACAGGGAAGGACCTACGAGCAGTACTTC.

This clone has a handful of counts. This chain joins TRBV30 and TRBJ1-4, with 8 bases aligning to TRBD1. V lost 1 base to trimming and J lost 6 bases; unmatched junction nucleotides: 7. The CDR3 is 15 amino acids. Germline CDR1 reads GTSNPN; CDR2 reads SVGIG (reference sequence). The CDR3, as DNA: TGTGCCTGGAGTGAACCGGGACAGGCGGATGAAAAACTGTTTTTT. Translated: CAWSEPGQADEKLFF.